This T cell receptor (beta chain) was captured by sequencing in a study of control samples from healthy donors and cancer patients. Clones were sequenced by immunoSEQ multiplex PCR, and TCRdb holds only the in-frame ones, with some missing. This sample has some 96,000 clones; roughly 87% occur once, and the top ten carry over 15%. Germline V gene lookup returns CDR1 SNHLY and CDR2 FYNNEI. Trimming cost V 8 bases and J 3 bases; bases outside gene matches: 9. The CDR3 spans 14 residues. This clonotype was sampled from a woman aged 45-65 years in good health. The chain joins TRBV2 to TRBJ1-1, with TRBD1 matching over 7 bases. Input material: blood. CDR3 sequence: CASGRGRGYTEAFF. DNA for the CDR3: TGTGCCAGCGGTAGAGGCAGGGGGTACACTGAAGCTTTCTTT.